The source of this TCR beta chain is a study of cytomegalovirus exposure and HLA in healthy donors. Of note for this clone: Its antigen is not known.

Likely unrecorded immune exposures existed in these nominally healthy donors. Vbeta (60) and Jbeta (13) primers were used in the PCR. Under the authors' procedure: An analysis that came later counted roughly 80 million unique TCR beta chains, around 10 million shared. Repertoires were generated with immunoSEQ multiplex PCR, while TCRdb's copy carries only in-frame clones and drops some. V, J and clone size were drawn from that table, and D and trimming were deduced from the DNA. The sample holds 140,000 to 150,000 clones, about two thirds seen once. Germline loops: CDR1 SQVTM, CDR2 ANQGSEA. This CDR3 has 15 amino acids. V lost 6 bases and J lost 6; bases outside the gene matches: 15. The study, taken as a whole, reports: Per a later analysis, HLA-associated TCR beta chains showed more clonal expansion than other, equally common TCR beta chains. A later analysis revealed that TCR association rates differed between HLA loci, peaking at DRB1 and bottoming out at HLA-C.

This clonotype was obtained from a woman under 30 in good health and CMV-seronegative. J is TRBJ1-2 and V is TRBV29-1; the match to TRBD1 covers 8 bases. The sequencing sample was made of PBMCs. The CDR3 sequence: CSVNFRDQGAHGYTF. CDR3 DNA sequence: TGCAGCGTCAACTTTCGGGATCAGGGGGCGCATGGCTACACCTTC.